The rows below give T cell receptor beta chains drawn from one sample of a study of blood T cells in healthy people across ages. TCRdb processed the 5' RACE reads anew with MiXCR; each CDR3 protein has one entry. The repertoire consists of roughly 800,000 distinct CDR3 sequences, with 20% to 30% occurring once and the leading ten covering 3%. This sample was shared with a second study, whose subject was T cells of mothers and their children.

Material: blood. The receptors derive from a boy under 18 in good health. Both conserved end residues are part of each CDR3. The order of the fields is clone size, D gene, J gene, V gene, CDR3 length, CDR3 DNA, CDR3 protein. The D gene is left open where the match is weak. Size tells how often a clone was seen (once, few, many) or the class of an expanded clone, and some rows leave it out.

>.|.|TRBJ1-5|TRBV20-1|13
TGCAGTGCTCCCGACGGGGATAATCAGCCCCAGCATTTT
CSAPDGDNQPQHF
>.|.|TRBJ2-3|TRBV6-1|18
TGTGTCAGCAGTGTTTCAGAGGGAAGAAGAACTAGCACAGATACGCAGTATTTT
CVSSVSEGRRTSTDTQYF
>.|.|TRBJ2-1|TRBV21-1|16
TGTGCCAGCAGCAAAGGGGGACTAGCGGGTTACAATGAGCAGTTCTTC
CASSKGGLAGYNEQFF
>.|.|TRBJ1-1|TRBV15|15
TGTGCCACCAGCACCGAGGACAGAGAGAACACTGAAGCTTTCTTT
CATSTEDRENTEAFF
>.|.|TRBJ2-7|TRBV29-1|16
TGCAGCGTTGAAGCGGGTTTTGGTGAGGACCCCTACGAGCAGTACTTC
CSVEAGFGEDPYEQYF
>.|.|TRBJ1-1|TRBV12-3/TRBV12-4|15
TGTGCCAGCAGTCCCGGGACAATTATGAACACTGAAGCTTTCTTT
CASSPGTIMNTEAFF
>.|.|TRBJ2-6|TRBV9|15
TGTGCCAGCAGAGGATCCCTCCGGGGGGCCAACGTCCTGACTTTC
CASRGSLRGANVLTF
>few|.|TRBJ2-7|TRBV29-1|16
TGCAGCGTTGAAGGCGGCACCGTGGGGGTAAACTACGAGCAGTACTTC
CSVEGGTVGVNYEQYF
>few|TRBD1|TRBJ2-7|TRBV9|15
TGTGCCAGCAGCGTAGGGATGACAGGGTCCTACGAGCAGTACTTC
CASSVGMTGSYEQYF
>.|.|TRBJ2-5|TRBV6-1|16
TGTGCCAGCAGTGAATCTTCACCCGGGACAAAAGAGACCCAGTACTTC
CASSESSPGTKETQYF
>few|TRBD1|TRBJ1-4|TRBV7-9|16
TGTGCCAGCAGCTTAACAAGACAGGGCACTAATGAAAAACTGTTTTTT
CASSLTRQGTNEKLFF
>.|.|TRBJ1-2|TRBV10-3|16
TGTGCCACCATGGGGCGGACCCCGGAAAGGAGCTATGGCTACACCTTC
CATMGRTPERSYGYTF
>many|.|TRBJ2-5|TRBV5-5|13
TGTGCCAGCAGCTTCGGCCCGCAAGAGACCCAGTACTTC
CASSFGPQETQYF
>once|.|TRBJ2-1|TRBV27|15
TGTGCCAGCAGTTTGGGCCCAGGGGGGGTAGTTGAGCAGTTCTTC
CASSLGPGGVVEQFF
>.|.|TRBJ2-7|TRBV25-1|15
TGTGCCAGCAGTGAATTCTACGACAGACCCTACGAGCAGTACTTC
CASSEFYDRPYEQYF
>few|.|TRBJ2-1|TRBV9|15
TGTGCCAGCAGCGTAGCACCGGCCGCTAGCGATGAGCAGTTCTTC
CASSVAPAASDEQFF
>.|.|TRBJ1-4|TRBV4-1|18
TGCGCCAGCAGCCCATCTCTCCTTTCTAGGGCAGCTAATGAAAAACTGTTTTTT
CASSPSLLSRAANEKLFF
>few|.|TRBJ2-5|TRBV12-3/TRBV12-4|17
TGTGCCAGTCAACTAAAAGCCAGGGCGGGGACCCAAGAGACCCAGTACTTC
CASQLKARAGTQETQYF
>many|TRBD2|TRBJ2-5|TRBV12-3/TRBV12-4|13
TGTGCCAGCAGGCGGGACTACCCGGAGACCCAGTACTTC
CASRRDYPETQYF
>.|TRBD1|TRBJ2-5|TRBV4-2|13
TGTGCCAGCAGCCAAGATCAAGGGACAGGGGTTTACTTC
CASSQDQGTGVYF
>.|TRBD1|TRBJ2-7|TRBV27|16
TGTGCCAGCAGCTTAAAGCCCGGGACAGCCACCTACGAGCAGTACTTC
CASSLKPGTATYEQYF
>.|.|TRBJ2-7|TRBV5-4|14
TGTGCCAGCAGCTTACTGGGCACGACCTACGAGCAGTACTTC
CASSLLGTTYEQYF
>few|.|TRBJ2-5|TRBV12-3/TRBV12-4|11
TGTGCCAGCAGTTTGGCAGGCCCCCAGTACTTC
CASSLAGPQYF
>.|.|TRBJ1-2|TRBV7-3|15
TGTGCCAGCAGCACGGGAGCGGGGTCTAACTATGGCTACACCTTC
CASSTGAGSNYGYTF
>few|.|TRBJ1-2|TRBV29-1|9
TGCAGCGTTGAAGCTGGCTACACCTTC
CSVEAGYTF